One sample yielded the 15 T cell receptor beta chains listed below, sequenced in a study of human T cells and chemical hapten exposure. The time point here: patch test 1, 2 weeks after DPC sensitization. Treatment: therapeutic diphenylcyclopropenone sensitization with weekly scalp DPC. TCRdb called the RACE reads again in MiXCR, with one record for every CDR3 protein. The table has around 50,000 distinct CDR3 sequences, about 9.6% seen once. Source: whole blood, taken in connection with sensitization to the hapten diphenylcyclopropenone (DPC). Receptor source: a woman in her forties with alopecia areata. Some clones in this sample may be carry-over from other donors' samples.

In this sample, this clonotype turned up many times. The gene calls are TRBV18 and TRBJ1-6; possible D gene TRBD1, 6 bases. Per the germline V gene, CDR1 is KGHSH and CDR2 is LQKENI. The CDR3 extends over 13 amino acids. Trimming took 3 bases from V and 8 from J, leaving 8 bases between them. CDR3 amino acids: CASSPGQDSPLHF. The DNA for the CDR3 is TGTGCCAGCTCACCGGGACAAGATTCACCCCTCCACTTT.

This clonotype was counted only a few times. This chain joins TRBV7-3 and TRBJ2-2; TRBD1 aligns across 9 bases. Germline V gene lookup returns CDR1 SGHTA and CDR2 FQGTGA. The CDR3 totals 14 residues. With V trimmed by 6 bases and J by 7 bases, 6 bases remained unmatched. CDR3 amino acids: CASRLTGGDGELFF. In DNA, the CDR3 is TGTGCCAGCAGGTTGACAGGGGGTGACGGGGAGCTGTTTTTT.

This clonotype was picked up many times. The rearrangement joins TRBV27 to TRBJ2-6; tentatively, D is TRBD1 or TRBD2 (7 bases each). Between the trimmed V and J ends, which lost 5 bases and 0 bases, there was a span of 14 bases. This CDR3 is 17 amino acids long. The V gene's germline CDR1 is MNHEY and CDR2 SMNVEV (reference sequence). Here the CDR3 reads CASSKGGGGSGANVLTF. As DNA, the CDR3 is TGTGCCAGCAGTAAAGGGGGCGGGGGCTCTGGGGCCAACGTCCTGACTTTC.

In its sample, this clonotype was seen a few times. V is TRBV20-1 and J is TRBJ1-1, with D uncertain. V lost 4 bases to trimming and J lost 6 bases, with 12 bases between them. Looked up from germline, CDR1 is DFQATT and CDR2 is SNEGSKA (reference sequence). The CDR3 spans 12 residues. The CDR3 nucleotides read TGCAGTGCTAAAGAAGGTTTAGCTGAAGCTTTCTTT. It yields the protein CSAKEGLAEAFF.

This clonotype has a handful of counts. The chain joins TRBV6-1 to TRBJ2-2; TRBD1 agrees at 7 bases. Germline CDR1 reads MNHNS; CDR2 reads SASEGT. The J segment lost 0 bases and the V segment lost 4 bases, leaving 5 bases of the junction unmatched. CDR3 length equals 16 residues. The CDR3 reads CASSVQGGSNTGELFF. CDR3 coding DNA: TGTGCCAGCAGTGTACAAGGGGGCTCGAACACCGGGGAGCTGTTTTTT.

The table lists this clonotype with many counts. The rearrangement links TRBV4-1 to TRBJ2-7; 7 nucleotides match TRBD1. Per the germline V gene, CDR1 is MGHRA and CDR2 is YSYEKL. The CDR3 spans 15 residues. After removal of 1 base from V and 2 bases from J, the junction contained 5 bases not matched to a gene. The CDR3 DNA reads as TGCGCCAGCAGCCAAGCCCCAACAGGGGCCTACGAGCAGTACTTC. Amino acid sequence: CASSQAPTGAYEQYF.

Ten or more counts support this clonotype. The chain is built from TRBV3-1 and TRBJ1-2, with D maybe TRBD1 (6 bases). CDR1 is LGHDT and CDR2 is YNNKEL in the germline V gene (reference sequence). Trimming left V 4 bases short and J 4 bases short, with 10 bases between. The CDR3 contains 13 residues. CDR3 region: CASSPGQSYGYTF. DNA of the CDR3: TGTGCCAGCAGCCCAGGACAGTCCTATGGCTACACCTTC.

The genes are TRBV5-1 and TRBJ1-1; perhaps TRBD1 as D (6 bases). V dropped 0 bases and J dropped 5 bases, with 11 bases sitting between them. This CDR3 has 14 amino acids. Germline lookup yields CDR1 SGHRS and CDR2 YFSETQ. The CDR3, as DNA: TGCGCCAGCAGCTTGGACCCAGGGGAAACTGAAGCTTTCTTT. Protein sequence: CASSLDPGETEAFF.

The genes are TRBV7-7 and TRBJ2-1, with D perhaps matching TRBD1 or TRBD2 (5 bases each). The V gene lost 5 bases and the J gene lost 0 bases, with 14 bases spanning the gap. This CDR3 region has 16 residues. CDR1 and CDR2 (germline): SSHAT, FNYEAQ (reference sequence). This CDR3 reads CASSPDGGSSYNEQFF. DNA of the CDR3: TGTGCCAGCAGCCCCGATGGGGGTAGCTCCTACAATGAGCAGTTCTTC.

This clonotype was detected many times. The chain is built from TRBV7-7 and TRBJ2-5; D might be TRBD2 (5 bases). The CDR3 covers 14 residues. Trimming took off 6 bases at V and 5 bases at J, with 16 bases between the two ends. The germline V gene has CDR1 SSHAT and CDR2 FNYEAQ (reference sequence). This CDR3 reads CASSPARVGETQYF. The DNA for the CDR3 is TGTGCCAGCAGTCCGGCGAGGGTCGGCGAGACCCAGTACTTC.

This clonotype occurred many times. J is TRBJ2-7 and V is TRBV5-1; a possible D gene is TRBD1 (6 bases). CDR3 length: 13 amino acids. V lost 0 bases, J lost 3 bases, and 7 bases lay in between. Germline V gives CDR1 SGHRS, CDR2 YFSETQ. The CDR3 nucleotides are TGCGCCAGCAGCTTGGGGGACAACTACGAGCAGTACTTC. It translates to CASSLGDNYEQYF.

Many counts were recorded for this clonotype. CDR3 DNA sequence: TGCAGCGTTGAAGGGGGAGGGGGGATCACTGAAGCTTTCTTT. The encoded protein is CSVEGGGGITEAFF. The rearrangement uses TRBV29-1 and TRBJ1-1; perhaps TRBD1 as D (6 bases). CDR1 and CDR2 from the germline V gene are SQVTM and ANQGSEA. V gave up 1 base and J gave up 4 bases, with 13 bases separating them. The CDR3 contains 14 residues.

Turning to this clonotype: A much larger clone differs from this one at a single base, so this may be a read error. The chain recombines TRBV24-1 with TRBJ2-2; D is unresolved. There are 14 residues in the CDR3. Germline V lookup: CDR1 KGHDR, CDR2 SFDVKD. The V gene lost 3 bases and the J gene lost 7 bases, with 11 bases spanning the gap. In nucleotides, the CDR3 is TGTGCCACCAGTGATAACCGGAACGTCGGGGAGCTGTTTTTT. Translation gives CATSDNRNVGELFF.

The chain uses TRBV12-3 or TRBV12-4 and TRBJ2-2, with 8 bases aligning to TRBD2. V dropped 2 bases and J dropped 4; count of bases not matched to a gene: 12. There are 18 residues in the CDR3. The CDR3 nucleotides are TGTGCCAGCAGTTTAAAGGGCCTGCGGGGGGTGAGCACCGGGGAGCTGTTTTTT. It translates to CASSLKGLRGVSTGELFF.

This clonotype came up many times. This chain links TRBV7-9 with TRBJ1-1, with D hard to call. V was pared by 8 bases and J by 3 bases, with 13 bases between. This CDR3 is 13 amino acids long. From germline, CDR1 is SEHNR and CDR2 FQNEAQ (reference sequence). As DNA, the CDR3 is TGTGCCAGCCAAAAGGCGGGAGACACTGAAGCTTTCTTT. Translated, it gives CASQKAGDTEAFF.